Detailed here is one TCR beta chain. Its antigen remains undetermined. Per-nucleotide qualities are absent, and no much larger clonotype sits a single base away. In Seattle, one collaborating source enrolled patients while the infection was active and tracked those patients longitudinally over the course of disease. Whole blood was collected in K2EDTA tubes by collaborating institutions according to the institutions' own protocols. For TCRbeta analysis, collaborators shipped samples as frozen whole blood, isolated PBMCs, or DNA extracted from either of those sample types. TCRbeta CDR3 regions were amplified from genomic DNA by means of the immunoSEQ Assay, a bias-controlled multiplex PCR. As for how the authors treated the data: Within the assay, amplification of reference gene primers was used to estimate how many nucleated cells each sample contained. To quantify the absolute abundance of each unique TCRbeta CDR3 rearrangement, sequence reads were collapsed and filtered. For each sample, productive Simpson clonality was calculated by taking the square root of Simpson's diversity index across productive rearrangements. The source is immuneACCESS, and TCRdb retained only in-frame sequences with V and J called. Part of the clones is not carried over; for the studies checked, unresolved V genes explain less than half of this, and the remainder is unexplained. That table is the source of V, J and clone size, and D and trimming were worked out from the DNA. The sample table contains about 350,000 clones; only one count was recorded for 89% of them. 3.5% to 4% of the sample lies in the top ten.

These data originate in a study of blood T cell repertoires in COVID-19 (dated by TCRdb to 2019 to 2021). Regarding the complete study: Samples covering the acute and convalescent phases of COVID-19 were provided by collaborators in the United States, Italy and Spain. The prospective study material was composed of cDNA or gDNA derived from T cells, B-cell-depleted T cells, or PBMCs. Deeply sampled blood TCRbeta repertoires from subjects exposed to, actively infected with, or recovered from COVID-19 were included in the dataset. A freely available public database, intended as a resource for researchers studying the immune response to SARS-CoV-2, is where the repertoires were released. Samples were obtained from the ongoing ImmuneRACE study (first 160 participants) and from roughly 1,300 subjects provided by 6 global collaborators. Sample metadata almost always included a de-identified subject ID, COVID-19 status, age in years and sex. Where HLA class I and class II types were available, the types were taken from metadata supplied by the sample provider, not from assay-based typing.

The study at large found these results: How much clinical and demographic metadata was included differed by source and by participant, and the metadata was provided uncurated.

From a lookup of the germline V gene, CDR1 and CDR2 are SGHRS and YFSETQ. Taken from cysteine to phenylalanine, the CDR3 has 15 residues. Solely the CDR3 DNA is kept, with 45 bases framed from the first base. Cut back by 2 bases and 8 bases, the V and J ends lie 16 bases apart. This TCR was sampled from a woman aged 55-70 years with COVID-19, enrolled during active disease. The material sequenced was peripheral blood. This sequence uses TRBV5-1 and TRBJ1-4; TRBD1 is a possible D gene, resting on 5 matching bases. Here the CDR3 is given as CASSLQEPGGEKLFF. The sequenced DNA is TGCGCCAGCAGCTTACAGGAACCCGGAGGGGAAAAACTGTTTTTT.